The source of this TCR beta chain is a study of control samples from healthy donors and cancer patients. Trimming cost V 1 base and J 7 bases, with 8 bases left between them. This CDR3 contains 14 residues. Germline values: CDR1 WSHSY, CDR2 SAAADI. Produced via immunoSEQ multiplex PCR; TCRdb's table is partial and in-frame only. The sample lists about 120,000 clones; 75% to 90% were seen once. The source of this sequence is a woman between 45 and 65 years old with colorectal cancer. This sequence joins TRBV10-2 and TRBJ1-6; D gene uncertain. The sample taken for sequencing was PBMCs. CDR3 nucleotide sequence: TGCGCCAGCAGTGAGTGGGTACAGAATTCACCCCTCCACTTT. Translating gives CASSEWVQNSPLHF.